The TCR beta chain described here comes from a study of Ad26.COV2.S vaccination and SARS-CoV-2 variants. General study points: Substantial post-vaccination breadth of spike-specific CD8+ and CD4+ T cell responses was reported. It is possible that the TCR breadth and depth analyses underestimated the total T cell responses.

The germline V gene has CDR1 SGHDT and CDR2 YYEEEE. This CDR3 is 12 amino acids long. V gave up 5 bases and J gave up 3 bases, with 9 bases separating them. Sequencing was performed with immunoSEQ multiplex PCR; in TCRdb, only in-frame clones are kept and a portion is missing. The sample gives about 350,000 clones, 90% to 95% of which show up once; 3.9% is in the top ten. Comments on this clone: Its target is unknown.

This receptor was taken from a human donor who had recovered from COVID-19. The J gene is TRBJ2-7, the V gene TRBV5-6; the D is unclear. Specimen: peripheral blood, collected after recovery from COVID-19. Written as DNA, the CDR3 is TGTGCCAGCAGTTCCCGGAGCTACGAGCAGTACTTC. This encodes CASSSRSYEQYF.